This T cell receptor beta chain comes out of a study of identical twins. Whole-study results and caveats: The study reached conclusions through statistical analysis that was cross-sectional, not following the same donors.

TCRdb passed the 5' RACE reads through MiXCR, listing each CDR3 protein once. The sample holds a few hundred thousand distinct CDR3 sequences; around 9.6% are singletons and the top ten take around 3.2%. A note on this clonotype: Antigen unknown.

Trimming pared 3 bases from V and 3 bases from J, leaving 11 bases between. The germline V gene encodes CDR1 SEHNR and CDR2 FQNEAQ (reference sequence). The CDR3 has 14 residues. The same sample was also used in a study of yellow fever vaccine responses in identical twins.

The J gene is TRBJ2-5, the V gene TRBV7-9, with D perhaps TRBD1 (7 bases). This clonotype was obtained from a woman aged 18-29 years in good health. Source material: PBMCs. CDR3 in amino acids: CASSLEGAKETQYF. For the CDR3, the DNA is TGTGCCAGCAGCTTGGAGGGGGCGAAAGAGACCCAGTACTTC.